These 4 T cell receptor beta chains share one sample of origin, sequenced in a study of cytomegalovirus exposure and HLA in healthy donors. The PCR used 60 Vbeta and 13 Jbeta primers. Using immunoSEQ multiplex PCR, the repertoire was profiled, and TCRdb retains in-frame clones only, with some absent. The sample table sets out some 130,000 clones. Material: PBMCs. Receptors were obtained from a woman aged 35 to 49 in good health and CMV-seropositive.

This chain uses TRBV4-2 with TRBJ1-6; 11 bases align to TRBD1. CDR1 and CDR2 (germline): LGHNA, YNFKEQ. V dropped 3 bases and J dropped 9; count of bases not matched to a gene: 4. The CDR3 totals 15 residues. CDR3 protein: CASSQTGTGGSPLHF. CDR3 DNA sequence: TGTGCCAGCAGCCAGACCGGGACAGGGGGTTCACCCCTCCACTTT.

This chain uses TRBV6-5 with TRBJ1-2; possibly TRBD1 for D (6 bases). Germline loops: CDR1 MNHEY, CDR2 SVGAGI. The CDR3 has 14 amino acids. The V and J ends lost 8 bases and 9 bases respectively, with 22 bases between them. The CDR3 coding sequence is TGTGCCAGCTCGAGACGGGGAGGGCAGGGGAGCTACACCTTC. It is translated as CASSRRGGQGSYTF.

The chain is built from TRBV2 and TRBJ2-1; the match to TRBD2 covers 12 bases. In germline, CDR1 is SNHLY, CDR2 FYNNEI. The ends lost 4 bases at V and 8 bases at J; junction bases unmatched: 3. The CDR3 is 14 amino acids. As DNA, the CDR3 is TGTGCCAGCAGTGGCGGACTAGCGGGGTATGAGCAGTTCTTC. Its protein is CASSGGLAGYEQFF. Full variable domain (remainder filled in from reference TRBV2 and TRBJ2-1): EPEVTQTPSHQVTQMGQEVILRCVPISNHLYFYWYRQILGQKVEFLVSFYNNEISEKSEIFDDQFSVERPDGSNFTLKIRSTKLEDSAMYFCASSGGLAGYEQFFGPGTRLTVL.

The genes are TRBV5-5 and TRBJ1-4; maybe TRBD1 (5 bases). V was clipped by 3 bases and J by 0 bases, with 6 bases between them. Looked up from germline, CDR1 is SGHKS and CDR2 is YYEKEE (reference sequence). The CDR3 is made up of 14 amino acids. For the CDR3, the DNA is TGTGCCAGCAGCTGGGGCGCAACTAATGAAAAACTGTTTTTT. Protein product: CASSWGATNEKLFF.